This TCR beta chain was sequenced during a study of blood T cell repertoires in COVID-19. Repertoires were generated with immunoSEQ multiplex PCR, while TCRdb's copy carries only in-frame clones and drops some. The sample has some 16,000 clones; around 90% are singletons. V was trimmed by 1 base and J by 2 bases, leaving 9 bases between them. CDR1 is MGHRA and CDR2 is YSYEKL in the germline V gene. This CDR3 contains 15 residues. This clone was seen a handful of times. The TCR was taken from a human donor in a cohort sampled during active COVID-19. V is TRBV4-1 and J is TRBJ2-1; TRBD2 might be the D (7 bases). The specimen was peripheral blood. The CDR3 DNA reads as TGCGCCAGCAGCCAAGGAGGGGGGGCCTACAATGAGCAGTTCTTC. Protein: CASSQGGGAYNEQFF.